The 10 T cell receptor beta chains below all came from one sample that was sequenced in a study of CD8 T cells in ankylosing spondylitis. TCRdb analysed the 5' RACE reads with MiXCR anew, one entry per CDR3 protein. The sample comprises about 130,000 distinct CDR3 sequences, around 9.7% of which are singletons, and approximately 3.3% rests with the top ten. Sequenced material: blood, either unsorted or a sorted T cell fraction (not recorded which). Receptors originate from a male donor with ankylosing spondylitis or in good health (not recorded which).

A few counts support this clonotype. The CDR3 DNA reads as TGTGCCAGCAGCTTGATTAGCGCGACCGGGGAGCTGTTTTTT. This sequence encodes CASSLISATGELFF. The chain employs TRBV5-5 and TRBJ2-2, with D possibly matching TRBD2 (5 bases). The germline V and J ends were trimmed by 1 base and 5 bases, with 9 bases remaining between them. The CDR3 is 14 residues long. The germline V gene has CDR1 SGHKS and CDR2 YYEKEE (reference sequence).

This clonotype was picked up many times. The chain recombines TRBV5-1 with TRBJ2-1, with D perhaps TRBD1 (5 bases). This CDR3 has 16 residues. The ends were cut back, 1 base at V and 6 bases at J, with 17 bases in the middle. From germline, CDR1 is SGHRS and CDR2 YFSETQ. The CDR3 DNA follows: TGCGCCAGCAGCTTGAGTTTTGGGGCTTCCGGCAATGAGCAGTTCTTC. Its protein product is CASSLSFGASGNEQFF.

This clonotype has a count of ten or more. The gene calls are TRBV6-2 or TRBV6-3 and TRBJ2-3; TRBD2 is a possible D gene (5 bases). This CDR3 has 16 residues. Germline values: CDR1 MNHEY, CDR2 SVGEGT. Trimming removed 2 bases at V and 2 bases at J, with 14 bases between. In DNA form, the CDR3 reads TGTGCCAGCAGTTACCCCAGGACTGACCCCACAGATACGCAGTATTTT. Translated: CASSYPRTDPTDTQYF.

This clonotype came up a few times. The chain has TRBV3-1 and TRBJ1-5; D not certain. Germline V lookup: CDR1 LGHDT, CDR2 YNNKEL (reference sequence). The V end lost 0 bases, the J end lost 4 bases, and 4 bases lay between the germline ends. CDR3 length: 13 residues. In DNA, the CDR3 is TGTGCCAGCAGCCAAGATTTGAATCAGCCCCAGCATTTT. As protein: CASSQDLNQPQHF.

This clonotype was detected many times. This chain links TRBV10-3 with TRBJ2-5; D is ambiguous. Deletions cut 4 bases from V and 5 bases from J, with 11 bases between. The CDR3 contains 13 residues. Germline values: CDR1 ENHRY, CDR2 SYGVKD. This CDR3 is CAISVSSAETQYF. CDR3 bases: TGTGCCATCAGTGTGTCGAGTGCCGAGACCCAGTACTTC.

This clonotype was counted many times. The CDR3 loop is CASSETGVNTGELFF. CDR3 sequence (DNA): TGCGCCAGCAGCGAGACAGGGGTGAACACCGGGGAGCTGTTTTTT. J is TRBJ2-2 and V is TRBV4-3; 8 bases align to TRBD1. This CDR3 has 15 amino acids. The germline V gene encodes CDR1 LGHNA and CDR2 YSLEER. The junction had 3 bases not matched to a gene; V was cut back by 5 bases and J by 1 base.

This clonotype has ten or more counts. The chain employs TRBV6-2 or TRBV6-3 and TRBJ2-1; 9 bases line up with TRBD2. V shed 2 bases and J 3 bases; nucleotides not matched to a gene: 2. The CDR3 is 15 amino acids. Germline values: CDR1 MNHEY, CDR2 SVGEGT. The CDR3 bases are TGTGCCAGCAGTTACGAGCGGGAGGTCTACAATGAGCAGTTCTTC. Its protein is CASSYEREVYNEQFF.

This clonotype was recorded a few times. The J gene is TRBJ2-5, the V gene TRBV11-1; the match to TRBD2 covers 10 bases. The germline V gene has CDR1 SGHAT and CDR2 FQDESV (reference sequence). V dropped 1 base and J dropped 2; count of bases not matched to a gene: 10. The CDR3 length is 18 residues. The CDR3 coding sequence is TGTGCCAGCAGCTTAGTCGTCGTCCTAGCGGGAGTTCAAGAGACCCAGTACTTC. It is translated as CASSLVVVLAGVQETQYF.

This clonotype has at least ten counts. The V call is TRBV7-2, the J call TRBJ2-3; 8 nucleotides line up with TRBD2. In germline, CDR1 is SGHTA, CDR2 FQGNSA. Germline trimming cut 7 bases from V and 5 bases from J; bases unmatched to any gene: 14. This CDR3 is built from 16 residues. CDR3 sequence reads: CASTRWGGRSIDTQYF. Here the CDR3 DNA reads TGTGCCAGCACCCGTTGGGGCGGGAGGTCGATAGATACGCAGTATTTT.

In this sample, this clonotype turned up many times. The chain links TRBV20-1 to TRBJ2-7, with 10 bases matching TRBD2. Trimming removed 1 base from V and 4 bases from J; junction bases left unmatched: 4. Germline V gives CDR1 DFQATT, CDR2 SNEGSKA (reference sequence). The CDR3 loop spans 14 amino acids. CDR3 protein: CSARASGSRYEQYF. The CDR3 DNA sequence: TGCAGTGCTAGAGCTAGCGGGAGTCGGTACGAGCAGTACTTC.